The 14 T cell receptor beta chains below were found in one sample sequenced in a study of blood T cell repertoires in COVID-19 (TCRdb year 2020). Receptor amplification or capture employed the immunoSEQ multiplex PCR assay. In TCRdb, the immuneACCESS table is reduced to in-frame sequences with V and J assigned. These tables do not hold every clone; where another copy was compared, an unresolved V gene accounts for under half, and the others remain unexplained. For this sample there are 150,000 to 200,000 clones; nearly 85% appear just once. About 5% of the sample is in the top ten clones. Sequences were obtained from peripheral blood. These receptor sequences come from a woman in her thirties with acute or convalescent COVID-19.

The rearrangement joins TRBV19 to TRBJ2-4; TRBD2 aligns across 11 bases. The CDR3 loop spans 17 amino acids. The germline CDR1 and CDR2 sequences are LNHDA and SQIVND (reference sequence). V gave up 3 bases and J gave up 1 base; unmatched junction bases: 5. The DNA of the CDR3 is TGTGCCAGTAGTATCCTAGCGGGGGGACGTGCCAAAAACATTCAGTACTTC. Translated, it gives CASSILAGGRAKNIQYF.

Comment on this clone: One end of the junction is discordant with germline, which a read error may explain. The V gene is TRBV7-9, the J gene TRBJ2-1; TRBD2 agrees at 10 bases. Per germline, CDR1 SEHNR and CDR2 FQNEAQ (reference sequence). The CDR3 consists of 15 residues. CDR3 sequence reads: CASSPGLASFNEQFF. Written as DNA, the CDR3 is TGTGCCAGCAGCCCGGGACTAGCGTCCTTCAATGAGCAGTTCTTC.

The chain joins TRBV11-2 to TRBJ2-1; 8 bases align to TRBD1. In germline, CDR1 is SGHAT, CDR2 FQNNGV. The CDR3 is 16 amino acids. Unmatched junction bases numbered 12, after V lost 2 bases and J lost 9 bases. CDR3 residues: CASSLRGQGLTSEQFF. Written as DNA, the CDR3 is TGTGCCAGCAGCTTACGTGGACAGGGTTTGACATCTGAGCAGTTCTTC.

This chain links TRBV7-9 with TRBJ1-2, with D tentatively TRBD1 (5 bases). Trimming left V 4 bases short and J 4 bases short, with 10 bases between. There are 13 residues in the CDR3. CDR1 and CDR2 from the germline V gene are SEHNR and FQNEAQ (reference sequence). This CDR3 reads CASSSSTVYGYTF. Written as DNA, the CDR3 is TGTGCCAGCAGCTCGTCGACAGTCTATGGCTACACCTTC.

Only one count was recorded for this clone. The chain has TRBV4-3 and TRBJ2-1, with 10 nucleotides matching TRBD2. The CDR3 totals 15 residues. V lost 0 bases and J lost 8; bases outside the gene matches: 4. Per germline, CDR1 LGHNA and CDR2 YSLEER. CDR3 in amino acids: CASSQDILAGDEQFF. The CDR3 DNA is TGCGCCAGCAGCCAAGATATCCTAGCGGGAGATGAGCAGTTCTTC.

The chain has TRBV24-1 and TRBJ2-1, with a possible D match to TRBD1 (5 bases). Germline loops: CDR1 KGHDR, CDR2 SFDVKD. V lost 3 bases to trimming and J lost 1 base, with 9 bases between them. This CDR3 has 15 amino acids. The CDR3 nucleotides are TGTGCCACCAGTGATCAGGGTCATTCCTACAATGAGCAGTTCTTC. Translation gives CATSDQGHSYNEQFF.

The CDR3 DNA reads as TGCGCCAGCAGACATCGGTCTGAGGCGAACACCGGGGAGCTGTTTTTT. Its protein product is CASRHRSEANTGELFF. The chain links TRBV5-1 to TRBJ2-2; D call uncertain. The CDR3 length is 16 residues. The ends were cut back, 5 bases at V and 0 bases at J, with 14 bases in the middle. The V gene's germline CDR1 is SGHRS and CDR2 YFSETQ.

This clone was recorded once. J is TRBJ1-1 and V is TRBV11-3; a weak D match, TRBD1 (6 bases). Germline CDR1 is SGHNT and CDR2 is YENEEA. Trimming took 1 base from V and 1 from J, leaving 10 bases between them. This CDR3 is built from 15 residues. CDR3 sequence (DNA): TGTGCCAGCAGCTTAGGTGGGGGCTCGAACACTGAAGCTTTCTTT. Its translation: CASSLGGGSNTEAFF.

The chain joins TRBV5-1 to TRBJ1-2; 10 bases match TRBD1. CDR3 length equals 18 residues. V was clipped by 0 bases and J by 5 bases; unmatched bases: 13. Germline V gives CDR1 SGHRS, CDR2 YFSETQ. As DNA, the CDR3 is TGCGCCAGCAGCTTGGAGCGGGGACAGGGGTCGGGACTATATGGCTACACCTTC. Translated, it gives CASSLERGQGSGLYGYTF.

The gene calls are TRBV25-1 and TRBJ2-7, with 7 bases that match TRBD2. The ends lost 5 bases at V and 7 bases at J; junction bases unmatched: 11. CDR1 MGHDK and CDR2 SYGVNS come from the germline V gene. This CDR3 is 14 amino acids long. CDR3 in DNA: TGTGCCAGCAGTCCCAGTGGGGACTACAAAGAGCAGTACTTC. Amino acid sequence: CASSPSGDYKEQYF.

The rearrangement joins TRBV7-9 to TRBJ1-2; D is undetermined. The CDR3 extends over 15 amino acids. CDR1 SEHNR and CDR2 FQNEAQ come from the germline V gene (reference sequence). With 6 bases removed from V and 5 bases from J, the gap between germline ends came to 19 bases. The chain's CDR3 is CASRLPKPHTYGYTF. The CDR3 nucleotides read TGTGCCAGCAGACTACCGAAGCCCCACACTTATGGCTACACCTTC.

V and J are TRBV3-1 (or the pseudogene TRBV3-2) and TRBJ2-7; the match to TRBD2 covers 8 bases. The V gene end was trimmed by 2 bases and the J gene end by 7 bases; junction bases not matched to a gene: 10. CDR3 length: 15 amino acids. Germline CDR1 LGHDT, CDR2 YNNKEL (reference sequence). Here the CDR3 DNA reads TGTGCCAGCAGCCAACCTGGAGCGGGGGCGGGGGAGCAGTACTTC. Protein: CASSQPGAGAGEQYF.

This CDR3 reads CASSSRGRNTEAFF. The CDR3 nucleotides read TGTGCCAGCAGCTCCAGGGGTCGGAACACTGAAGCTTTCTTT. This chain uses TRBV7-9 with TRBJ1-1; possibly TRBD1 for D (6 bases). CDR1 and CDR2 (germline): SEHNR, FQNEAQ (reference sequence). CDR3 length: 14 residues. V shed 4 bases and J shed 1 base, with 10 bases lying between them.

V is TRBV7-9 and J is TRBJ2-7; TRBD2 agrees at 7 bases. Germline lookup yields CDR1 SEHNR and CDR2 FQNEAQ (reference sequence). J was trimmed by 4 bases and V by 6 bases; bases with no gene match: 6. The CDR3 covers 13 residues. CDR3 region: CASSSTGGYEQYF. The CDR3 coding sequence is TGTGCCAGCAGTTCAACGGGGGGATACGAGCAGTACTTC.